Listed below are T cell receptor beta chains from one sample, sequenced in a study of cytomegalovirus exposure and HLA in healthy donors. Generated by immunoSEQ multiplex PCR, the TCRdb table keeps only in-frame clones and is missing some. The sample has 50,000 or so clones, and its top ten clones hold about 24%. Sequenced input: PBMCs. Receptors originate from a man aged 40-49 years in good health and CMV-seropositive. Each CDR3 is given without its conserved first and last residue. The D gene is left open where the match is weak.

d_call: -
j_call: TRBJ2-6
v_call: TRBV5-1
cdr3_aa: ASSPLGVDGANVLT

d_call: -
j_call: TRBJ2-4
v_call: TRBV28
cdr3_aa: ASSFSSEGNIQY

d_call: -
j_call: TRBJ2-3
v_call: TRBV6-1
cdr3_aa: ASSELQAISSTDTQY

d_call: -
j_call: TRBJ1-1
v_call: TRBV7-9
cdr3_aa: ASSFRNTEAF

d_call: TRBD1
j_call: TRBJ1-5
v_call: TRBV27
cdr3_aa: ASRQGAGQPQH

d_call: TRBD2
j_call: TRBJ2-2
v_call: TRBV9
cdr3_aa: ASSPLGSGLGGGELF

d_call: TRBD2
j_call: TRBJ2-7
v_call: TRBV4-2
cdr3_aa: ASSQDASGNYEQY

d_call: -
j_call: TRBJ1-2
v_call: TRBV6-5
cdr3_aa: ASCPGTNSHGYT

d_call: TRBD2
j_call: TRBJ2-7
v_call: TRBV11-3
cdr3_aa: ASSSSGSAYEQY

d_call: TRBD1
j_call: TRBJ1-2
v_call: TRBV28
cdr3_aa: ASSNRGGYT

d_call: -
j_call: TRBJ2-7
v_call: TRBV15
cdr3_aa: ATSLTEDSDEQY

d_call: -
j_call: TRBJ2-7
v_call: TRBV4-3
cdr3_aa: ASSQASGVAYEQY

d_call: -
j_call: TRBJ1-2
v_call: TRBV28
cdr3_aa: ASTTPHYGYT

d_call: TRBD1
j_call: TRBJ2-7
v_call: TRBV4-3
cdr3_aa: ASSQAPGTGWGEQY